The entry below describes one TCR beta chain. The entry originates in a study of blood T cell repertoires in COVID-19. Study-wide context: PBMCs, B-cell-depleted T cells, or T cells provided the cDNA or gDNA that made up the material.

The CDR3 runs to 14 residues. The germline V gene has CDR1 MDHEN and CDR2 SYDVKM. V shed 6 bases and J 5 bases; nucleotides not matched to a gene: 9. Clones were read by immunoSEQ multiplex PCR, and TCRdb kept only the in-frame ones, dropping some. The sample holds hundreds of thousands of clones, roughly 87% seen once. V gene TRBV28 combines with J gene TRBJ1-2; 7 bases align to TRBD1. The specimen sequenced was PBMCs or T cells enriched from blood (not recorded which). The clonotype originates from a woman aged 25 to 39 who had recovered from COVID-19. The CDR3 DNA sequence: TGTGCCAGCAGCGAAGGGGGCGTGGGGTATGGCTACACCTTC. Translated: CASSEGGVGYGYTF.